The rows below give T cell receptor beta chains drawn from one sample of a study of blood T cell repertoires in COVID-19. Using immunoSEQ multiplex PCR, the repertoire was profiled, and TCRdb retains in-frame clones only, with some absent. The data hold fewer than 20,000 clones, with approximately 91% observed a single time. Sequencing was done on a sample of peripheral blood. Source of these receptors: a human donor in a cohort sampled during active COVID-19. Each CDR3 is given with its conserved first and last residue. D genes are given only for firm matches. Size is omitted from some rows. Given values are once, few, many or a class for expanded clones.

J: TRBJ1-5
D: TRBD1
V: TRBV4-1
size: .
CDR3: CASSQRPTGDSNQPQHF
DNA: TGCGCCAGCAGCCAACGCCCTACAGGGGATAGCAATCAGCCCCAGCATTTT

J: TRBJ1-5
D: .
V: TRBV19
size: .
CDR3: CASSIFRQAPYSNQPQHF
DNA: TGTGCCAGTAGTATTTTCCGACAGGCACCCTATAGCAATCAGCCCCAGCATTTT

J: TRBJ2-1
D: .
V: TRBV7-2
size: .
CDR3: CASSSSVGGPNNEQFF
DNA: TGTGCCAGCAGCTCAAGTGTGGGAGGCCCTAACAATGAGCAGTTCTTC

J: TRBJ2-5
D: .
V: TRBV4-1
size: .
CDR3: CASSQGSGSDETQYF
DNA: TGCGCCAGCAGCCAAGGGTCAGGGTCTGACGAGACCCAGTACTTC

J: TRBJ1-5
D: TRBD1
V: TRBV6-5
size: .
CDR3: CASSQGATGPQHF
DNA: TGTGCCAGCAGCCAGGGGGCGACCGGGCCCCAGCATTTT

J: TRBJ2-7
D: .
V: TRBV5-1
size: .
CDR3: CASSLDPNSYEQYF
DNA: TGCGCCAGCAGCTTGGACCCTAACAGCTACGAGCAGTACTTC

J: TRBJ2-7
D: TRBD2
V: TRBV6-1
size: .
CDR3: CASSEPRGGQYF
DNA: TGTGCCAGCAGTGAACCCCGGGGGGGGCAGTACTTC

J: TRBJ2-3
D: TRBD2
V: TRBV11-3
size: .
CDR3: CASSEGTSGMGDTQYF
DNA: TGTGCCAGCAGCGAGGGGACTAGCGGGATGGGAGATACGCAGTATTTT

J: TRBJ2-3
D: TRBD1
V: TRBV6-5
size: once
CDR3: CASSFDRGTDTQYF
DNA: TGTGCCAGCAGTTTTGACAGGGGCACAGATACGCAGTATTTT

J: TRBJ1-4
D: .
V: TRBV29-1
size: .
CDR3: CSVEDLGVVGEKLFF
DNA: TGCAGCGTTGAAGATCTAGGGGTGGTGGGGGAAAAACTGTTTTTT

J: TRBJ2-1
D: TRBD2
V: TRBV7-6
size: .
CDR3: CASSSPSGAYNEQFF
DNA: TGTGCCAGCAGCTCCCCTAGCGGGGCCTACAATGAGCAGTTCTTC

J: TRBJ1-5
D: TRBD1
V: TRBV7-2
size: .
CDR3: CASSWDRAASNQPQHF
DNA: TGTGCCAGCAGCTGGGACAGGGCGGCCAGCAATCAGCCCCAGCATTTT

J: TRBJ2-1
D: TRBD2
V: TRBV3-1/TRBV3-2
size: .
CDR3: CASSQGWTSGPEQFF
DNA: TGTGCCAGCAGCCAAGGATGGACTAGCGGGCCTGAGCAGTTCTTC

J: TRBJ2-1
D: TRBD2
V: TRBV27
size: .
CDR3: CASSLYWTSVSSYNEQFF
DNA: TGTGCCAGCAGTTTATACTGGACTAGCGTGAGCTCCTACAATGAGCAGTTCTTC

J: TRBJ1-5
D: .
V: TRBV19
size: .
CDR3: CASSERPLVNQPQHF
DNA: TGTGCCAGTAGTGAGAGGCCCCTGGTCAATCAGCCCCAGCATTTT

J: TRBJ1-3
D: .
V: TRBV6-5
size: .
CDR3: CASSSTGNSGNTIYF
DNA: TGTGCCAGCAGTTCAACAGGAAACTCTGGAAACACCATATATTTT